A single T cell receptor (beta chain) is shown here with its context. What it recognizes is unknown. The junction had 7 bases not matched to a gene; V was cut back by 4 bases and J by 6 bases. This CDR3 is built from 16 residues. In germline, CDR1 is SEHNR, CDR2 FQNEAQ (reference sequence). This sample stems from a study of T cell responses to AZD1222 COVID-19 vaccine. Overall study results and limits: Vaccine-associated CD4 TCRs spanned spike, dominant at 160-218 and 743-854. Two AZD1222 administrations were followed by greater Spike-specific TCR breadth and depth.

Timing groups of about 4 and about 12 weeks for second doses were pooled. The data were produced by immunoSEQ multiplex PCR, yet TCRdb's version contains in-frame clones alone and is incomplete. The table lists 200,000 or so clones, 80% to 95% of them singletons. This clonotype originated in an adult who received the AZD1222 COVID-19 vaccine. This material consisted of peripheral blood, taken 28 days after the second AZD1222 dose. V and J are TRBV7-9 and TRBJ2-3; 13 bases agree with TRBD2. CDR3 nucleotide sequence: TGTGCCAGCAGCTCTCCGACTAGCGGGGGGTGGGATACGCAGTATTTT. Its protein is CASSSPTSGGWDTQYF.